The clone carrying this T cell receptor (beta chain) was seen only a few times. This CDR3 has 16 amino acids. V lost 2 bases and J 4 bases, leaving 16 bases between the germline ends. Germline CDR1 reads MGHRA; CDR2 reads YSYEKL. TCRdb keeps only in-frame clones here, not all; method: immunoSEQ multiplex PCR. The sample holds around 82,000 clones, 85% to 90% seen once. This record belongs to a study of OX40 agonist ivuxolimab in advanced cancers. The sequence was collected from an adult with an advanced solid tumor such as melanoma, head and neck, liver or kidney cancer. The material sequenced was CD4+ or CD8+ T cells sorted from blood, taken in a trial of the OX40 agonist ivuxolimab. V gene TRBV4-1 combines with J gene TRBJ2-3; no definite D call. This CDR3 reads CASSQTRLPSADTQYF. The CDR3 nucleotides read TGCGCCAGCAGCCAAACAAGACTCCCCTCGGCAGATACGCAGTATTTT.